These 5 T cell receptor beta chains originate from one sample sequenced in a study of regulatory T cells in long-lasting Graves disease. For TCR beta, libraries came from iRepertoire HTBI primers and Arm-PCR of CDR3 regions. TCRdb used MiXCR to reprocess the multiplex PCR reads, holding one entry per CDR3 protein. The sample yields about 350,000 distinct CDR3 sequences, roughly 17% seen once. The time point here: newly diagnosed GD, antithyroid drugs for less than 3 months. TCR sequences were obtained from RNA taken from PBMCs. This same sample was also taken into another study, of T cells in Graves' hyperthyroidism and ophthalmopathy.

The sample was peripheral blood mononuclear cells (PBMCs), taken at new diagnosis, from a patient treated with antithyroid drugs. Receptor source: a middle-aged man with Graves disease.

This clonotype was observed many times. The CDR3 here is CASSPNRVGYTF. For the CDR3, the DNA is TGTGCCAGCAGCCCGAACAGGGTTGGCTACACCTTC. The chain combines TRBV7-2 with TRBJ1-2; perhaps TRBD1 as D (6 bases). V was pared by 5 bases and J by 7 bases, with 11 bases between. The CDR3 extends over 12 amino acids. Germline CDR1 SGHTA, CDR2 FQGNSA.

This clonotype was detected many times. The CDR3 reads CASSLERGDAFF. The DNA of the CDR3 is TGTGCCAGCAGCTTAGAGAGGGGGGACGCTTTCTTT. The rearrangement links TRBV7-9 to TRBJ1-1; TRBD1 might be the D (6 bases). CDR1 SEHNR and CDR2 FQNEAQ come from the germline V gene (reference sequence). Trimming took 1 base from V and 11 from J, leaving 11 bases between them. The CDR3 sequence is 12 residues long.

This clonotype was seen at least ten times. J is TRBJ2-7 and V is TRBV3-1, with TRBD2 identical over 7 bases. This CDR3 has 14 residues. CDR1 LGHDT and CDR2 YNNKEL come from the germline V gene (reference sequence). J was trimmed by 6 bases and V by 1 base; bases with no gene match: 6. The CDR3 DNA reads TGTGCCAGCAGCCAAGGGGAGGGTTCAAGCGAGCAGTACTTC. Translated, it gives CASSQGEGSSEQYF.

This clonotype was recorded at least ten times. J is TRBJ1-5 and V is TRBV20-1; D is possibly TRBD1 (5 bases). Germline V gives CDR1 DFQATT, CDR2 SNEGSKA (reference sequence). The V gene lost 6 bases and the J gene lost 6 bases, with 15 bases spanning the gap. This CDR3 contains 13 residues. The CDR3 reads CSALSGGGQPQHF. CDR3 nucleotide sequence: TGCAGTGCCCTATCCGGGGGTGGTCAGCCCCAGCATTTT.

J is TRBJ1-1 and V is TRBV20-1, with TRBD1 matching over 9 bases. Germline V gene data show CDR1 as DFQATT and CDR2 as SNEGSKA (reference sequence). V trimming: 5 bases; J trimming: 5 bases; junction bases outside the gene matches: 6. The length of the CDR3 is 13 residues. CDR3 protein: CSAYGQGKTEAFF. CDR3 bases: TGCAGTGCTTATGGACAGGGGAAAACTGAAGCTTTCTTT.